Sequencing of this TCR beta chain was carried out in a study of quantifying T cell responses using KT2 cells. Turning to the study itself: TCR alpha and beta constant-region primers primed reverse transcription of RNA. Under optimum conditions, T4 ligation efficiency was estimated at more than 9.5%. Study-wide findings and caveats: Counts of KT2 alpha and beta sequences rose linearly with the number of KT2 cells added.

Between the trimmed V and J ends, which lost 5 bases and 0 bases, there was a span of 8 bases. The CDR3 extends over 14 amino acids. Germline CDR1 reads MNHEY; CDR2 reads SVGEGT. This clonotype was observed a handful of times. Its antigen remains unknown. An oligo carrying a UMI was ligated to the cDNA 3' end. An equimolar mix of RC1.1 and RC1.2 primed the beta chain across TRBC1 and TRBC2. MiXCR was run by TCRdb on the UMI-ligation and nested PCR reads, yielding one entry per CDR3 protein. The sample has 40,000 to 50,000 distinct CDR3 sequences; around 15% are singletons. The clonotype was recovered from a human donor. The sequenced sample consisted of PBMCs spiked with cells of the T cell clone KT2. The chain is built from TRBV6-2 or TRBV6-3 and TRBJ1-5; D unresolved. CDR3 in DNA: TGTGCCAGCAGTCATTCTTTTAGCAATCAGCCCCAGCATTTT. This sequence encodes CASSHSFSNQPQHF.